This note documents a single T cell receptor beta chain sequence. Its antigen is undetermined. This record comes from a study of T cell responses to AZD1222 COVID-19 vaccine. The analysis combined second doses at about 4 or about 12 weeks. Study findings and constraints: Distributed over spike, vaccine-associated CD4 TCRs predominated at 160-218 and 743-854. Baseline seropositivity occurred in only a handful of AZD1222 recipients. Donors were largely white British and mainly female; clonal diversity was possibly underestimated.

Produced via immunoSEQ multiplex PCR; TCRdb's table is partial and in-frame only. The table lists fewer than 180,000 clones, approximately 92% of them singletons, with 3.3% in the top ten. The trim removed 4 bases at V and 6 bases at J, leaving 9 bases unmatched. The V gene's germline CDR1 is KGHDR and CDR2 SFDVKD. This CDR3 spans 17 amino acids. The TCR was taken from an adult who received the AZD1222 COVID-19 vaccine. The input for sequencing was peripheral blood, taken 28 days after the second AZD1222 dose. This chain joins TRBV24-1 and TRBJ2-3; 13 positions match TRBD2. CDR3: CATSDTGTSGKADTQYF. For the CDR3, the DNA is TGTGCCACCAGTGACACCGGGACTAGCGGGAAGGCTGATACGCAGTATTTT.